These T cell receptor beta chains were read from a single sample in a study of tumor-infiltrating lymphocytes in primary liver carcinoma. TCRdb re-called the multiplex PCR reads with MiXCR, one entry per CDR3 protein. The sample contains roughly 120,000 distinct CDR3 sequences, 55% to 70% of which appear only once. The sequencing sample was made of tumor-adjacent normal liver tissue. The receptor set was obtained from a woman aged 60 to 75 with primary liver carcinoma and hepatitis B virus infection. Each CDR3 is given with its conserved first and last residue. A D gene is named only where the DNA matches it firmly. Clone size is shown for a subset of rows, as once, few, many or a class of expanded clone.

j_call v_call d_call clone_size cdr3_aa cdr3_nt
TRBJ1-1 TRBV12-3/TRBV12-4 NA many CASIETNTEAFF TGTGCCAGCATCGAAACTAACACTGAAGCTTTCTTT
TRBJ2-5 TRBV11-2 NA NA CASSLTWGQEAQYF TGTGCCAGCAGCCTCACGTGGGGGCAAGAGGCCCAGTACTTC
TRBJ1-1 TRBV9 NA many CASSTRDTRTEAFF TGTGCCAGCAGCACCCGGGACACTCGCACTGAAGCTTTCTTT
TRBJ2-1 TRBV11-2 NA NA CTSSFDYNEQFF TGTACCAGCAGTTTCGACTACAATGAGCAGTTCTTC
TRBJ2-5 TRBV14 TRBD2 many CASSQGGSGSWETQYF TGTGCCAGCAGCCAAGGAGGTAGCGGGAGTTGGGAGACCCAGTACTTC
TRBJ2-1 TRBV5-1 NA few CASSLDRPSYNEQFF TGCGCCAGCAGCTTGGACAGGCCAAGCTACAATGAGCAGTTCTTC
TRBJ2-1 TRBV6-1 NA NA CASRADGSYDEQFF TGTGCCAGCAGAGCCGACGGGTCCTACGATGAGCAGTTCTTC
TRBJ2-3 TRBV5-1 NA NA CASSLVFGDTQYF TGCGCCAGCAGCTTGGTGTTTGGGGATACGCAATATTTT
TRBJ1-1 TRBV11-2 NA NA CASSFSRGTEAFF TGTGCCAGCAGCTTCTCTCGGGGAACTGAAGCTTTCTTT
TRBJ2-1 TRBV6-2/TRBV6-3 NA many CASNLLRGNNEQFF TGTGCCAGCAACCTCCTCCGGGGGAACAATGAGCAGTTCTTC
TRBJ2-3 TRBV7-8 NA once CASSTGGLSITDTQYF TGCGCCAGCAGCACAGGCGGGCTTTCTATCACAGATACGCAGTATTTT
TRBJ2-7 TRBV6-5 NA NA CASSCGSPATYEQYF TGTGCCAGCAGTTGCGGTTCACCAGCAACCTACGAGCAATACTTC
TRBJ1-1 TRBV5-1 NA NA CTSSSGQAATPLAFF TGCACCAGCAGCTCCGGGCAGGCTGCGACCCCCCTGGCTTTCTTT
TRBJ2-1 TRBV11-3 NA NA CTSSLGTGGKLELFF TGTACCAGCAGCTTAGGAACTGGCGGGAAGCTTGAGCTGTTCTTC
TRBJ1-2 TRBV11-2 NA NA CTSSLSHHYGYTF TGTACCAGCAGCTTATCGCACCACTATGGCTACACCTTC
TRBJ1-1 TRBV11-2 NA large CASSLLGNTEAFF TGTGCCAGCAGCTTACTTGGGAACACTGAAGCTTTCTTT
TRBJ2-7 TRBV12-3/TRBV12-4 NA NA CASTGAYTFEQYF TGTGCCAGCACGGGGGCTTACACCTTCGAGCAGTACTTC
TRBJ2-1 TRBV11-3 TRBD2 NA CASSTRLAGEVKKQFF TGTGCAAGCAGCACCCGACTAGCGGGAGAGGTGAAGAAGCAGTTCTTC
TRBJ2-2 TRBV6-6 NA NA CASSREEAHTGELFF TGTGCCAGCAGCAGGGAGGAGGCACACACCGGGGAGCTGTTTTTT
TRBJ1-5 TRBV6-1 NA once CASSEATTNFDRHNQRQHF TGTGCCAGCAGTGAAGCCACGACCAATTTCGACAGGCATAATCAGCGCCAGCATTTT
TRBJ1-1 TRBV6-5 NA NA CASCYLQGMTGGTEAFF TGTGCCAGCTGTTACCTCCAGGGCATGACAGGTGGCACTGAAGCTTTCTTT
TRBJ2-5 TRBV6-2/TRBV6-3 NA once CSSSYDPRRTQYF TGTTCCAGCAGTTACGACCCACGGAGGACTCAGTACTTC
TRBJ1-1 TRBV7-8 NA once CVSSLSDLANTEAFF TGTGTCAGCAGCTTGTCGGACCTGGCCAACACTGAAGCTTTCTTT
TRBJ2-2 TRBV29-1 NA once CSAEWDTGKLFF TGCAGCGCTGAATGGGACACCGGGAAGCTGTTTTTT
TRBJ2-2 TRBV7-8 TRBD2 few CASSSSRRTSGRAGLSAGELFF TGTGCCAGCAGCTCTTCTCGGAGGACTAGCGGGAGGGCCGGGCTCTCGGCCGGGGAGCTGTTTTTT
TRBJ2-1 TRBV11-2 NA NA CAGSPDSRFREQFF TGTGCAGGCAGTCCGGACTCGAGGTTTAGGGAGCAGTTCTTC
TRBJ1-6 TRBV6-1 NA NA CTSSEWVSPLHF TGTACCAGCAGTGAGTGGGTTTCACCTCTCCACTTT
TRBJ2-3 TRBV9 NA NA CASSVSALDTDTQYF TGTGCCAGCAGCGTTAGCGCCCTGGACACAGATACGCAGTATTTT
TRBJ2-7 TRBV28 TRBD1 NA CDSSLTGGYEQDF TGTGACAGCAGTTTAACAGGGGGCTACGAGCAGGACTTC
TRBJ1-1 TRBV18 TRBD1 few CASSPRIQGADTEAFF TGTGCCAGCTCACCACGGATTCAGGGGGCGGACACTGAAGCTTTCTTT
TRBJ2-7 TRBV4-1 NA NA CASSHPGEGGKKQYF TGCGCCAGCAGCCACCCTGGCGAAGGGGGGAAAAAGCAGTACTTC
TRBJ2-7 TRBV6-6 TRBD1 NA CASSERDRASYKQYF TGTGCCAGCAGTGAGCGGGACAGGGCATCCTACAAGCAGTACTTC
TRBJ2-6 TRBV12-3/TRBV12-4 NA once CASSLSVFGANLLTF TGTGCCAGCAGTTTGTCGGTGTTTGGGGCCAACCTCCTGACTTTC
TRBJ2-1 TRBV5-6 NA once CASSPRTTVPREQFF TGTGCCAGCAGCCCGAGGACAACAGTGCCCAGGGAACAGTTCTTC
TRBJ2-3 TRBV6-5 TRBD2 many CASRLAGAATGTQYF TGTGCCAGCAGACTAGCGGGAGCTGCGACTGGTACGCAGTATTTT
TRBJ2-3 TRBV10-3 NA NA CVISASDTQYF TGTGTCATCAGTGCATCAGATACGCAATATTTC
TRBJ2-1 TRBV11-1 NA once CASSVGYQVDSYNEQFF TGTGCCAGCAGCGTAGGGTATCAGGTAGACTCCTACAATGAGCAGTTTTTC
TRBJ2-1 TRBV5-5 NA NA CASSLAQSFGSKGEHFF TGTGCCAGCAGCTTGGCCCAGTCTTTCGGGAGTAAGGGTGAGCATTTCTTC
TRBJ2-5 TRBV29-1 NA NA CSALHGTQYF TGCAGCGCCCTCCATGGGACCCAGTACTTC
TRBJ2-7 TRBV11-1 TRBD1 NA CASNYTRDRGYEQYF TGTGCCAGTAACTACACCCGAGACAGGGGTTACGAGCAGTACTTC
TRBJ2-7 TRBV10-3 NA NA CAISDRGQGGSSRYEQCF TGTGCCATTAGTGACAGAGGCCAGGGAGGTTCTAGTCGGTACGAGCAGTGCTTC
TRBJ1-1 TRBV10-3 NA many CAISDRQNTEAFF TGTGCCATCAGTGACAGGCAGAACACTGAAGCTTTCTTT
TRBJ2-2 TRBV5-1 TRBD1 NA CASNKTGQGNTGELFF TGCGCCAGCAACAAAACGGGACAGGGGAACACCGGGGAGTTGTTTTTT
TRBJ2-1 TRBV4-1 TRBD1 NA CASSLTQGAVVYNEQFF TGCGCCAGCAGCCTCACTCAGGGGGCTGTGGTATACAATGAGCAGTTCTTC
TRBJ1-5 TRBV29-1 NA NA CSVGVGAGDTQHF TGCAGCGTGGGAGTAGGGGCAGGAGATACGCAGCATTTT
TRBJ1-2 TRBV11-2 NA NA CTSNLGAGFGYAF TGTACCAGTAACTTAGGGGCCGGTTTTGGCTACGCCTTC
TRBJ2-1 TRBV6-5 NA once CASQRRGANEQFF TGCGCCAGCCAAAGGAGGGGTGCTAATGAGCAGTTCTTC
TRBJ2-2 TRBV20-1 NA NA CSARGYAGELFF TGCAGTGCTAGGGGGTACGCCGGGGAGCTGTTTTTT
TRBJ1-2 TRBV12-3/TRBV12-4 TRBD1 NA CASSRQGPPIYGYTF TGTGCCAGCAGTCGACAGGGGCCCCCTATCTATGGCTACACCTTC
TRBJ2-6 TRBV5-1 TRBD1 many CASTRTGWSRGANVLTF TGCGCCAGCACCCGGACAGGGTGGTCTAGGGGGGCCAACGTCCTGACTTTC
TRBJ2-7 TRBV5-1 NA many CASSLDLLSPYEQYF TGCGCCAGCAGCTTGGACCTACTCTCGCCATACGAGCAGTACTTC
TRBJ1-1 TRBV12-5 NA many CASGFPGTEAFF TGTGCTAGTGGTTTCCCGGGAACTGAAGCTTTCTTT
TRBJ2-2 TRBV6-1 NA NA CASSEGLTAGELFF TGTGCCAGCAGCGAAGGACTAACCGCCGGGGAGCTGTTTTTT
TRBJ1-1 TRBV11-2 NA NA CASSPNQHGHLRFWGCEAFF TGTGCCAGCAGCCCAAATCAGCACGGACACCTTCGCTTTTGGGGCTGTGAAGCTTTCTTT
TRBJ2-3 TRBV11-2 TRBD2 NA CASTLREGGADTQYF TGTGCCAGCACCCTGCGGGAGGGGGGCGCAGATACGCAGTATTTT
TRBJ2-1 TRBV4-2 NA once CASSQELEGFEQFF TGTGCCAGTAGCCAAGAATTGGAGGGGTTTGAGCAGTTCTTC
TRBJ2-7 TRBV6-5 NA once CASKRVVVGGQYF TGTGCCAGCAAAAGGGTAGTGGTTGGCGGGCAGTACTTT